These T cell receptor beta chains were read from a single sample in a study of T-cell memory formation after mild COVID-19. One entry per CDR3 protein, called by TCRdb with MiXCR from the 5' RACE reads. Of approximately 150,000 distinct CDR3 sequences in the sample, 6% to 7% were seen once. Sequenced input: PBMCs or a T cell subset sorted from them (not recorded which). Receptor source: an adult woman who had mild COVID-19 (a few samples of this study predate the infection). Cell type and time point are not known. The CDR3 runs from the conserved cysteine through the conserved F or W. The D gene is left open where the match is weak. Rows may omit the clone size; those that give it use once, few, many or a size class.

j_call: TRBJ2-1; v_call: TRBV6-4; clone_size: -; d_call: -; cdr3_nt: TGTGCCAGCAGTGGCCGACAGGGAGGGTCCTACAATGAGCAGTTCTTC; cdr3_aa: CASSGRQGGSYNEQFF
j_call: TRBJ2-5; v_call: TRBV5-4; clone_size: few; d_call: -; cdr3_nt: TGTGCCAGCAGCCCCACCTCCGGGGGACAAGAGACCCAGTACTTC; cdr3_aa: CASSPTSGGQETQYF
j_call: TRBJ2-1; v_call: TRBV12-3/TRBV12-4; clone_size: -; d_call: -; cdr3_nt: TGTGCCAGCAGTCCTCACGTCAATGAGCAGTTCTTC; cdr3_aa: CASSPHVNEQFF
j_call: TRBJ2-7; v_call: TRBV4-1; clone_size: -; d_call: -; cdr3_nt: TGCGCCAGCAGCCAGGATGGGACGCCACAGCAGTACTTC; cdr3_aa: CASSQDGTPQQYF
j_call: TRBJ2-2; v_call: TRBV29-1; clone_size: many; d_call: -; cdr3_nt: TGCAGCGTTCGACCCGGGGGATCCACCGGGGAGCTGTTTTTT; cdr3_aa: CSVRPGGSTGELFF
j_call: TRBJ1-1; v_call: TRBV6-2/TRBV6-3; clone_size: few; d_call: -; cdr3_nt: TGTGCCAGCAGTTACCTGGCCCCGAAGGCTGAAGCTTTCTTT; cdr3_aa: CASSYLAPKAEAFF
j_call: TRBJ2-7; v_call: TRBV27; clone_size: -; d_call: TRBD2; cdr3_nt: TGTGCCAGCAGTTTCCGTAGCGGGAGGTTCAACGAGCAGTACTTC; cdr3_aa: CASSFRSGRFNEQYF
j_call: TRBJ2-7; v_call: TRBV6-2/TRBV6-3; clone_size: few; d_call: TRBD1; cdr3_nt: TGTGCCAGCAGCCGTGTTGGGACAGGGATTGACGAGCAGTACTTC; cdr3_aa: CASSRVGTGIDEQYF
j_call: TRBJ2-1; v_call: TRBV4-1; clone_size: few; d_call: -; cdr3_nt: TGCGCCAGCAGCCGCCCAGGGCGGGGCAACAATGAGCAGTTCTTC; cdr3_aa: CASSRPGRGNNEQFF
j_call: TRBJ1-5; v_call: TRBV20-1; clone_size: -; d_call: -; cdr3_nt: TGCAGTGCTAGAGTTGGGGGTTCCGGCAATCAGCCCCAGCATTTT; cdr3_aa: CSARVGGSGNQPQHF
j_call: TRBJ2-1; v_call: TRBV12-3/TRBV12-4; clone_size: few; d_call: -; cdr3_nt: TGTGCCAGCAGTTTATTCCCCACTAGTCGGTTCTTC; cdr3_aa: CASSLFPTSRFF
j_call: TRBJ1-4; v_call: TRBV7-2; clone_size: few; d_call: TRBD1; cdr3_nt: TGTGCCAGCAGCCACAGGGGTAGGGACAGGGGAATAGTTTTT; cdr3_aa: CASSHRGRDRGIVF
j_call: TRBJ2-3; v_call: TRBV9; clone_size: -; d_call: -; cdr3_nt: TGTGCCAGCAGCGATCAGGGATATGGGGGAGATACGCAGTATTTT; cdr3_aa: CASSDQGYGGDTQYF
j_call: TRBJ2-7; v_call: TRBV25-1; clone_size: many; d_call: TRBD1; cdr3_nt: TGTGCCAGCAGTGACCACCAGGCTGGGGACAGCAAAAACTTC; cdr3_aa: CASSDHQAGDSKNF
j_call: TRBJ2-6; v_call: TRBV7-3; clone_size: many; d_call: -; cdr3_nt: TGTGCCAGCAGCGCCCCGGGACTGAGCTCTGGGGCCAACGTCCTGACTTTC; cdr3_aa: CASSAPGLSSGANVLTF
j_call: TRBJ1-2; v_call: TRBV7-9; clone_size: many; d_call: TRBD1; cdr3_nt: TGTGCCGGGCACCGGGACAGGGGGCAAGGCTACACCTTC; cdr3_aa: CAGHRDRGQGYTF
j_call: TRBJ2-7; v_call: TRBV5-1; clone_size: -; d_call: -; cdr3_nt: TGCGCCAGCAGCTTGGTGGGGACCTTCGACGAGCAGTACTTC; cdr3_aa: CASSLVGTFDEQYF
j_call: TRBJ2-1; v_call: TRBV7-3; clone_size: -; d_call: TRBD1; cdr3_nt: TGTGCCAGCAGCTCTGGGACAGGGAGCAATGAGCAGTTCTTC; cdr3_aa: CASSSGTGSNEQFF
j_call: TRBJ1-1; v_call: TRBV19; clone_size: -; d_call: -; cdr3_nt: TGTGCCAGTAGCCCGGGGAGGGCTACTGAAGCTTTCTTT; cdr3_aa: CASSPGRATEAFF
j_call: TRBJ1-2; v_call: TRBV20-1; clone_size: few; d_call: -; cdr3_nt: TGCAGTGCTAGGACGCCCGCGGGATTTCGGACTGGCTACACCTTC; cdr3_aa: CSARTPAGFRTGYTF
j_call: TRBJ2-7; v_call: TRBV7-4; clone_size: many; d_call: -; cdr3_nt: TGTGCCAGCAGCCATGGACGGTCCTCCTACGAGCAGTACTTC; cdr3_aa: CASSHGRSSYEQYF
j_call: TRBJ1-2; v_call: TRBV24-1; clone_size: few; d_call: -; cdr3_nt: TGTGCCACCAGTGATTTTAGACAGAATGGCTACACCTTC; cdr3_aa: CATSDFRQNGYTF
j_call: TRBJ1-1; v_call: TRBV20-1; clone_size: many; d_call: -; cdr3_nt: TGCAGTCCTAGACAGGATGGTCTGAACACTGAAGCTTTCTTT; cdr3_aa: CSPRQDGLNTEAFF
j_call: TRBJ1-2; v_call: TRBV7-3; clone_size: -; d_call: TRBD1; cdr3_nt: TGTGCCAGCAGAGCGGGGACAGGGGGCGTATTGGGCTACACCTTC; cdr3_aa: CASRAGTGGVLGYTF
j_call: TRBJ2-2; v_call: TRBV29-1; clone_size: -; d_call: -; cdr3_nt: TGCAGCGCTGAGGGGCGGAGTAACACCGGGGAGCTGTTTTTT; cdr3_aa: CSAEGRSNTGELFF
j_call: TRBJ1-6; v_call: TRBV6-5; clone_size: many; d_call: -; cdr3_nt: TGTGCCAGCAGTAGGGGACGGATTAATTCACCCCTCCACTTT; cdr3_aa: CASSRGRINSPLHF
j_call: TRBJ2-1; v_call: TRBV24-1; clone_size: many; d_call: TRBD1; cdr3_nt: TGTGCCACCAGTGATTTGAATACAGGGGGCGACAATGAGCAGTTCTTC; cdr3_aa: CATSDLNTGGDNEQFF
j_call: TRBJ2-7; v_call: TRBV10-3; clone_size: many; d_call: -; cdr3_nt: TGTGCCATCAGCAGTTCAGGGGGGACATCCTACGAGCAGTACTTC; cdr3_aa: CAISSSGGTSYEQYF
j_call: TRBJ1-1; v_call: TRBV5-5; clone_size: few; d_call: -; cdr3_nt: TGTGCCAGCAGCCAGTGGATGAGGGGAACTGAAGCTTTCTTT; cdr3_aa: CASSQWMRGTEAFF
j_call: TRBJ2-1; v_call: TRBV5-1; clone_size: -; d_call: -; cdr3_nt: TGCGCCAGCAGCTTGGAATTGACTAGTTATGTAGATGAGCAGTTCTTC; cdr3_aa: CASSLELTSYVDEQFF
j_call: TRBJ2-3; v_call: TRBV6-6; clone_size: many; d_call: -; cdr3_nt: TGTGCCAGCAGTTACTCGGGTTGGGGGAGTATCACAGATACGCAGTATTTT; cdr3_aa: CASSYSGWGSITDTQYF
j_call: TRBJ2-3; v_call: TRBV20-1; clone_size: many; d_call: -; cdr3_nt: TGCAGTGCCCCCAATAGCCTTAAGTCCTCTAGCACAGATACGCAGTATTTT; cdr3_aa: CSAPNSLKSSSTDTQYF
j_call: TRBJ2-3; v_call: TRBV5-1; clone_size: many; d_call: TRBD2; cdr3_nt: TGCGCCAGCAGCTTGGCGGGGGGATCCACAGATACGCAGTATTTT; cdr3_aa: CASSLAGGSTDTQYF
j_call: TRBJ1-4; v_call: TRBV7-2; clone_size: many; d_call: TRBD1; cdr3_nt: TGTGCCAGCAGCGGACACAGGGGGCGGGGTGAAAAACTGTTTTTT; cdr3_aa: CASSGHRGRGEKLFF
j_call: TRBJ2-3; v_call: TRBV6-2/TRBV6-3; clone_size: -; d_call: -; cdr3_nt: TGTGCCAGCAGTTACGGGCAGGGGATAGATACGCAGTATTTT; cdr3_aa: CASSYGQGIDTQYF
j_call: TRBJ1-5; v_call: TRBV5-4; clone_size: many; d_call: -; cdr3_nt: TGTGCCAGCAGCTTAGACAATCAGCCCCAGCATTTT; cdr3_aa: CASSLDNQPQHF
j_call: TRBJ2-7; v_call: TRBV12-3/TRBV12-4; clone_size: many; d_call: -; cdr3_nt: TGTGCCAGCAGTCGCCGGGGGTACGAGCAGTACTTC; cdr3_aa: CASSRRGYEQYF
j_call: TRBJ1-2; v_call: TRBV12-3/TRBV12-4; clone_size: few; d_call: TRBD1; cdr3_nt: TGTGCCAGCAGTTCCAGGGGGGGTGGTTATGGCTACACCTTC; cdr3_aa: CASSSRGGGYGYTF
j_call: TRBJ1-4; v_call: TRBV12-3/TRBV12-4; clone_size: -; d_call: TRBD1; cdr3_nt: TGTGCCAGCAGCTTTGCCCTGACAGGGGGCTTCACTAATGAAAAACTGTTTTTT; cdr3_aa: CASSFALTGGFTNEKLFF
j_call: TRBJ1-1; v_call: TRBV7-8; clone_size: many; d_call: -; cdr3_nt: TGTGCCAGCAGCAACGGTCGGGGGGCAACGGGGACTGAAGCTTTCTTT; cdr3_aa: CASSNGRGATGTEAFF
j_call: TRBJ1-1; v_call: TRBV5-1; clone_size: -; d_call: -; cdr3_nt: TGCGCCAGCAGCTTAACAGGGTCCAACACTGAAGCTTTATTT; cdr3_aa: CASSLTGSNTEALF
j_call: TRBJ1-1; v_call: TRBV9; clone_size: many; d_call: -; cdr3_nt: TGTGCCAGCAGCGCCCCCCCCTCTGACGTCCAGAACACTGAAGCTTTCTTT; cdr3_aa: CASSAPPSDVQNTEAFF
j_call: TRBJ2-7; v_call: TRBV19; clone_size: -; d_call: -; cdr3_nt: TGTGCCAGTAGTCCTGGATTTACTTGGTCCTACGAGCAGTACTTC; cdr3_aa: CASSPGFTWSYEQYF
j_call: TRBJ2-1; v_call: TRBV7-2; clone_size: few; d_call: -; cdr3_nt: TGTGCCAGCAGCCATGGGTCTTACAATGAGCAGTTCTTC; cdr3_aa: CASSHGSYNEQFF
j_call: TRBJ1-6; v_call: TRBV7-6; clone_size: many; d_call: -; cdr3_nt: TGTGCCAGCAGCTCCGGCGGAGGGTGGTCACCCCTCCACTTT; cdr3_aa: CASSSGGGWSPLHF